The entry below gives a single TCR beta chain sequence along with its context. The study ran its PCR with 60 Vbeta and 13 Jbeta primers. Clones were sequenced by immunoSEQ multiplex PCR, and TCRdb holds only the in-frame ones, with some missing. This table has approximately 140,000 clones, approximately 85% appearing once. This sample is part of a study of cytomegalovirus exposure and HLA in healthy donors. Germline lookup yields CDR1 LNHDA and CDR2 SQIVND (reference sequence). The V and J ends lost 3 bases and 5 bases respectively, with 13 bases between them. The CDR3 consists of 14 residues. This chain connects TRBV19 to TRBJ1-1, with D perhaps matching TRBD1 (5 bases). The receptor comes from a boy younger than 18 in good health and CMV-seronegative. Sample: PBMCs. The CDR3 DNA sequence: TGTGCCAGTAGTATTATTGGGGGGAGGACTGAAGCTTTCTTT. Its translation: CASSIIGGRTEAFF.